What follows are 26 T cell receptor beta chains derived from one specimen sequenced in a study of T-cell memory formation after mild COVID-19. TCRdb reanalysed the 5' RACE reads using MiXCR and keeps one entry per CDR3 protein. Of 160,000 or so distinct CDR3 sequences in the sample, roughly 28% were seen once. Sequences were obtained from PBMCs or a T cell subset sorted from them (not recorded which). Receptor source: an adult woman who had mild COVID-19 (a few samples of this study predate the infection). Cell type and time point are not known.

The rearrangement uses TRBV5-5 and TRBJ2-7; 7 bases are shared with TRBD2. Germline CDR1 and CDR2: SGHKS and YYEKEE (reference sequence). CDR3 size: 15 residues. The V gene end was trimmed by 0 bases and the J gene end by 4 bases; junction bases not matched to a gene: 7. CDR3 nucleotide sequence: TGTGCCAGCAGCTTGGGACTAGCTCTTTCATACGAGCAGTACTTC. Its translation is CASSLGLALSYEQYF.

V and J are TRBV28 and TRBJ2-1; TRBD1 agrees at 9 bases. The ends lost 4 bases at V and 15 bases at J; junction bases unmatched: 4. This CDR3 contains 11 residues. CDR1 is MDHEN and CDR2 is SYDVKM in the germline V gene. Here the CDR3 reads CASSSGTGRFF. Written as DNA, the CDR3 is TGTGCCAGCAGTTCGGGGACAGGGCGGTTCTTC.

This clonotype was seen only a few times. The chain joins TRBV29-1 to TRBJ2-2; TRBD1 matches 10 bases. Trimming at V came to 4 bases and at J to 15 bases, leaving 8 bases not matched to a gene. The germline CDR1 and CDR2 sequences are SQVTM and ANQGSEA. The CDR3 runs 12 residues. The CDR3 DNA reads TGCAGCGTTGGCGTGACAGGGGGCGATGTGTTTTTT. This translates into CSVGVTGGDVFF.

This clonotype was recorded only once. The CDR3 spells CASSSPTSGSTDTQYF. In DNA, the CDR3 is TGTGCCAGCAGCTCCCCGACTAGCGGGAGCACAGATACGCAGTATTTT. V gene TRBV11-3 combines with J gene TRBJ2-3, with 10 bases fitting TRBD2. The CDR3 has 16 amino acids. Per the germline V gene, CDR1 is SGHNT and CDR2 is YENEEA. J lost 0 bases, V lost 4 bases, and 4 bases had no gene match.

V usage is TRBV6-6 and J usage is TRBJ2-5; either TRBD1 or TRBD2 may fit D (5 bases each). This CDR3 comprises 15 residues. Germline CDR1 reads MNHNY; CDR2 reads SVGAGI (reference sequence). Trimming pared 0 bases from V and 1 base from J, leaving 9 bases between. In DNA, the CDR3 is TGTGCCAGCAGTTACTCGGGGGACGGCCAAGAGACCCAGTACTTC. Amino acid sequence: CASSYSGDGQETQYF.

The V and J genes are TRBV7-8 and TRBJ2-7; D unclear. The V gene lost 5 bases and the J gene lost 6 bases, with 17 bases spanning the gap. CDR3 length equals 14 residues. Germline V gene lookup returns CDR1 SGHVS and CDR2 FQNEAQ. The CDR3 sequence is CASSPRHIWAEQYF. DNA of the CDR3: TGTGCCAGCAGCCCACGACACATCTGGGCCGAGCAGTACTTC.

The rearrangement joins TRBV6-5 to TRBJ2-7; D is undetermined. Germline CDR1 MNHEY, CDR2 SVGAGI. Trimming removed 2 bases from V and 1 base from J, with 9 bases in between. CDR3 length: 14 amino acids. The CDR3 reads CASSYEDASYEQYF. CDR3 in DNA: TGTGCCAGCAGTTACGAGGACGCATCCTACGAGCAGTACTTC.

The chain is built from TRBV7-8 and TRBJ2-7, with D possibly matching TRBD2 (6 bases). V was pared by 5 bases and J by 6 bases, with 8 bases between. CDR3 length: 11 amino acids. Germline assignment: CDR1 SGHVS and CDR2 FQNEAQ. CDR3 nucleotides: TGTGCCAGCAGCACGGGAGTCGAGCAGTACTTC. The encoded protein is CASSTGVEQYF.

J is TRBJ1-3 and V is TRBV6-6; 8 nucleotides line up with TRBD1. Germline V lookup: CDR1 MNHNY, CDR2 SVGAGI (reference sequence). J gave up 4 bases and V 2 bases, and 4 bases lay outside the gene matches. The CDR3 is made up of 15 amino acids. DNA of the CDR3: TGTGCCAGCAGTTACCTTCAGGGGGCCGGAAACACCATATATTTT. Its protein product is CASSYLQGAGNTIYF.

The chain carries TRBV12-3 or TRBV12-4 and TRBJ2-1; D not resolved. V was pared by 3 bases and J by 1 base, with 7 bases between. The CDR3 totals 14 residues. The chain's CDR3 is CASSFIKSYNEQFF. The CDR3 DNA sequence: TGTGCCAGCAGTTTCATTAAGTCCTACAATGAGCAGTTCTTC.

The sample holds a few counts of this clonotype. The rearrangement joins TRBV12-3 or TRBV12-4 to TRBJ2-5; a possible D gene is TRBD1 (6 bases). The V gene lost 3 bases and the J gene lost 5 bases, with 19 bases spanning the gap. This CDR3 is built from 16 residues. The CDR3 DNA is TGTGCCAGCAGTTTCCCCCAGGGACAATCTAAGGAGACCCAGTACTTC. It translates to CASSFPQGQSKETQYF.

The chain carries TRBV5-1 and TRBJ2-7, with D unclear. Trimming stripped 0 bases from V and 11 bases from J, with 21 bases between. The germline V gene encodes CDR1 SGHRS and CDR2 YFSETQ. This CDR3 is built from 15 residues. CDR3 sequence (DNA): TGCGCCAGCAGCTTGGAACCCCAAAGCTGGGCTCCTGAGTACTTC. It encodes CASSLEPQSWAPEYF. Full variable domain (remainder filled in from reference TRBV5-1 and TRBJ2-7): KAGVTQTPRYLIKTRGQQVTLSCSPISGHRSVSWYQQTPGQGLQFLFEYFSETQRNKGNFPGRFSGRQFSNSRSEMNVSTLELGDSALYLCASSLEPQSWAPEYFGPGTRLTVT.

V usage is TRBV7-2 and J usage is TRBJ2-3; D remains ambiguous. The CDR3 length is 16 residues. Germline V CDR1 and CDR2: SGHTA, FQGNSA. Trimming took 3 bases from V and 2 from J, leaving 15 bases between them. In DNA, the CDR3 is TGTGCCAGCAGCTTCACGGGCCCCCCTGACACAGATACGCAGTATTTT. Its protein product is CASSFTGPPDTDTQYF.

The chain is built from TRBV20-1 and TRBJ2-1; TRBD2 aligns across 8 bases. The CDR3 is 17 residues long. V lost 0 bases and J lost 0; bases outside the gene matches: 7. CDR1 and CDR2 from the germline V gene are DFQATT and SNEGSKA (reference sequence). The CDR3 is CSARDFRGGSSYNEQFF. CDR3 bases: TGCAGTGCTAGAGATTTCCGGGGGGGTAGCTCCTACAATGAGCAGTTCTTC.

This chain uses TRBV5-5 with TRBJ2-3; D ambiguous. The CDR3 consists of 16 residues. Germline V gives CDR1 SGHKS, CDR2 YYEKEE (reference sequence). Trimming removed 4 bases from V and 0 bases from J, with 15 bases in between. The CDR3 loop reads CASSHQIQTSTDTQYF. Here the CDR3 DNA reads TGTGCCAGCAGCCACCAGATACAGACTAGCACAGATACGCAGTATTTT.

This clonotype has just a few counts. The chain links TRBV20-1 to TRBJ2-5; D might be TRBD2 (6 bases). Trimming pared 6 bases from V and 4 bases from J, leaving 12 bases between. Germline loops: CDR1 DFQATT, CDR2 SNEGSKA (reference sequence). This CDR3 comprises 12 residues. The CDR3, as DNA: TGCAGTGCAGGGACTCCCGGAGAGACCCAGTACTTC. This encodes CSAGTPGETQYF.

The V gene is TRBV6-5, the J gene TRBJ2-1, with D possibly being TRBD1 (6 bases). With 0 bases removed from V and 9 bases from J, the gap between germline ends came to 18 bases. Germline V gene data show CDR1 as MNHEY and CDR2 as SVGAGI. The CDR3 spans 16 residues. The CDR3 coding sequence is TGTGCCAGCAGTTACTCGGCTTTGGTACAGGGTGGTGAGCAGTTCTTC. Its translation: CASSYSALVQGGEQFF.

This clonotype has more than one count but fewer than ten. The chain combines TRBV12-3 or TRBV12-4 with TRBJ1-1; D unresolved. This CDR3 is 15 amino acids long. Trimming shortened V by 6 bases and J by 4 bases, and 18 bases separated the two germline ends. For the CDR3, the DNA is TGTGCCAGCAGCCTCTCGCTGGGATGGAGCACTGAAGCTTTCTTT. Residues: CASSLSLGWSTEAFF.

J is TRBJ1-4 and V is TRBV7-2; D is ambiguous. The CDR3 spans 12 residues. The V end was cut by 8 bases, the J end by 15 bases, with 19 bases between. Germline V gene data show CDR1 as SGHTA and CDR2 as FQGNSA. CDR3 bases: TGTGCCAGCGGGTATGCGGGCGGGTCCTTGTTTTTT. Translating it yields CASGYAGGSLFF.

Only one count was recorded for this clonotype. CDR3: CASSPIQGTGRGTGELFF. The CDR3 bases are TGTGCCAGCAGCCCCATACAAGGGACAGGGCGTGGGACCGGGGAGCTGTTTTTT. The V call is TRBV4-2, the J call TRBJ2-2; the match to TRBD1 covers 9 bases. Germline CDR1 and CDR2: LGHNA and YNFKEQ. The CDR3 is 18 amino acids. J gave up 5 bases and V 4 bases, and 14 bases lay outside the gene matches.

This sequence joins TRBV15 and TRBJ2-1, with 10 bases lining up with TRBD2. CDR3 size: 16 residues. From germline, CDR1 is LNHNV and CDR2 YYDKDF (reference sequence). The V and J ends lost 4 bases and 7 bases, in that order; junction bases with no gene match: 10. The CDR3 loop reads CATSTGEREGRNEQFF. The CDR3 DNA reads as TGTGCCACCAGCACAGGCGAGCGGGAGGGGAGAAATGAGCAGTTCTTC.

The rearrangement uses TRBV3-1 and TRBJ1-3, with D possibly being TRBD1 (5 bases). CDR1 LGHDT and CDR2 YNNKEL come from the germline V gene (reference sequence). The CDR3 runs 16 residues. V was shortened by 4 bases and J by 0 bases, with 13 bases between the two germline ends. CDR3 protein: CASSRWDGGSGNTIYF. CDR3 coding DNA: TGTGCCAGCAGCCGCTGGGACGGAGGCTCTGGAAACACCATATATTTT.

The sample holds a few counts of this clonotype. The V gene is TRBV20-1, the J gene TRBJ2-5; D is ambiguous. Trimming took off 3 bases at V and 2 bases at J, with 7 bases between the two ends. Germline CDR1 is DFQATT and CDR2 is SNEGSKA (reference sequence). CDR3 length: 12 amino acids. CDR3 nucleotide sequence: TGCAGTGCTAGTGAGAATCAAGAGACCCAGTACTTC. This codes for CSASENQETQYF.

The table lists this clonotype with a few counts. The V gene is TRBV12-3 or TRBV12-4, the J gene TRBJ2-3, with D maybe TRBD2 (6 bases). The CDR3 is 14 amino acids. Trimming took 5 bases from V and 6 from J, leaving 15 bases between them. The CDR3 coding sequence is TGTGCCAGCAGTCCCCGGCGGGGAAGGGATACGCAGTATTTT. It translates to CASSPRRGRDTQYF.

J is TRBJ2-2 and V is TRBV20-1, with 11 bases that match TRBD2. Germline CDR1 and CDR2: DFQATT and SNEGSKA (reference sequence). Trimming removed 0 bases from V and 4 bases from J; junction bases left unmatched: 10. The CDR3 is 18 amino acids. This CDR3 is CSARDLRTSGPSTGELFF. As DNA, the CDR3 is TGCAGTGCTAGAGATCTCCGGACTAGCGGGCCGAGCACCGGGGAGCTGTTTTTT.

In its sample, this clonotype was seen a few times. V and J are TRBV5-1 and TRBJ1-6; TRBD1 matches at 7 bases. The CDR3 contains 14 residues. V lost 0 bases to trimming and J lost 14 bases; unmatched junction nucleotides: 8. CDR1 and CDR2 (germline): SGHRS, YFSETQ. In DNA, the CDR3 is TGCGCCAGCAGCTTGGTGGCAGGGGGTTCCGCCCTCCACTTT. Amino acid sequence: CASSLVAGGSALHF.